The sequence of this T cell receptor beta chain was determined in a study of cytomegalovirus exposure and HLA in healthy donors. Points from the study as a whole: There were some public TCRs occurring in many donors, but most TCR sequences were rare. A later analysis showed HLA-associated TCR beta chains outstripping equally common others in clonal expansion. In presence/absence analyses, roughly uniform sequencing depth across donors was assumed. HLA alleles showed associations with 16,951 TCR beta sequences in a later analysis, at a 0.05 false discovery rate.

About this clone: Its specificity is not known.

Germline loops: CDR1 SGHRS, CDR2 YFSETQ. This CDR3 is built from 15 residues. Germline trimming cut 1 base from V and 2 bases from J; bases unmatched to any gene: 2. The study ran its PCR with 60 Vbeta and 13 Jbeta primers. Using immunoSEQ multiplex PCR, the repertoire was profiled, and TCRdb retains in-frame clones only, with some absent. The table lists 150,000 to 200,000 clones, about 81% of them singletons. Sequencing was carried out using PBMCs. V and J are TRBV5-1 and TRBJ2-2, with 7 bases aligning to TRBD2. The sequence was obtained from a young woman in good health and CMV-seronegative. This chain's CDR3 is CASSLRGDNTGELFF. CDR3 in DNA: TGCGCCAGCAGCTTGCGGGGGGATAACACCGGGGAGCTGTTTTTT.